The text below deals with one TCR beta chain. Antigen: not known. V lost 1 base, J lost 1 base, and 15 bases stayed unmatched. CDR3 length equals 19 residues. From germline, CDR1 is MDHEN and CDR2 SYDVKM. Mixed chimerism was transient after nonmyeloablative marrow transplants from related graft donors. Thawed PBMCs were FACS-sorted into unstimulated CD4+CD25+CD127- regulatory T cells, CD4+CD25- non-regulatory cells, CD4 and CD8 cells. Sequencing was performed with immunoSEQ multiplex PCR; in TCRdb, only in-frame clones are kept and a portion is missing. The sample records some 47,000 clones, approximately 89% being singletons. The data derive from a study of Tregs in tolerant kidney transplant recipients. General study results and limits: Tolerant patients' donor-specific Tregs expanded beyond overall Tregs, suggesting antigen-driven growth. No direct test of biological reproducibility was done here. Few patients were studied, so findings need validation in larger groups.

The chain links TRBV28 to TRBJ1-1, with 7 bases lining up with TRBD1. The receptor was isolated from a human patient who received a combined kidney and bone marrow transplant. Some T cells may have come from the graft donor. The sample here was CD8+ T cells from blood (PBMCs), taken 12 months after the transplant. CDR3 DNA sequence: TGTGCCAGCAGTTTATTCTTGGGCCGGATCGGGACAGAGAACACTGAAGCTTTCTTT. This translates into CASSLFLGRIGTENTEAFF. The whole variable domain, filled in from reference TRBV28 and TRBJ1-1, reads DVKVTQSSRYLVKRTGEKVFLECVQDMDHENMFWYRQDPGLGLRLIYFSYDVKMKEKGDIPEGYSVSREKKERFSLILESASTNQTSMYLCASSLFLGRIGTENTEAFFGQGTRLTVV.